A selection of T cell receptor beta chains follows, all from one sample in a study of T cells in tumors after PD-1 blockade. The assay was immunoSEQ multiplex PCR, and TCRdb's table has in-frame clones only and misses some. The repertoire holds around 49,000 clones, with 81% as singletons. The source material was PBMCs, sampled before anti-PD-1 treatment. Receptors were obtained from a human donor with basal cell carcinoma. CDR3s leave out the opening cysteine and the closing phenylalanine or tryptophan. Only part of the rows carry a size: once, few, many, or a class if the clone is expanded.

j_gene,v_gene,abundance,CDR3aa
TRBJ1-2,TRBV7-8,-,ASSNRVVDWGYT
TRBJ2-7,TRBV6-5,once,ASRDRGSYEQY
TRBJ1-1,TRBV6-1,-,ASSEKGYNTEAF
TRBJ2-3,TRBV5-6,-,ASSPDRDYKQY
TRBJ2-7,TRBV21-1,-,ASSSVGEGGACEQY
TRBJ1-1,TRBV29-1,-,SVEGRPMNTEAF
TRBJ2-4,TRBV6-5,-,ASGGPTGIQY
TRBJ2-3,TRBV5-4,-,ASSLEGGRNTQY
TRBJ2-7,TRBV5-6,-,ASSPTGIFYEQY
TRBJ1-3,TRBV7-9,-,ASSLDTSGGNTIY
TRBJ1-6,TRBV7-9,few,ASSLLGQGNSPLH
TRBJ2-7,TRBV1,-,TSSQDHYPRPSYEQY
TRBJ2-2,TRBV12-3/TRBV12-4,-,ASSFPGELF
TRBJ2-1,TRBV4-1,once,ASSQVGQKRDEQF
TRBJ2-3,TRBV7-9,once,ASSLASGGAINTQY
TRBJ2-2,TRBV9,-,ASPGEHANTGELF